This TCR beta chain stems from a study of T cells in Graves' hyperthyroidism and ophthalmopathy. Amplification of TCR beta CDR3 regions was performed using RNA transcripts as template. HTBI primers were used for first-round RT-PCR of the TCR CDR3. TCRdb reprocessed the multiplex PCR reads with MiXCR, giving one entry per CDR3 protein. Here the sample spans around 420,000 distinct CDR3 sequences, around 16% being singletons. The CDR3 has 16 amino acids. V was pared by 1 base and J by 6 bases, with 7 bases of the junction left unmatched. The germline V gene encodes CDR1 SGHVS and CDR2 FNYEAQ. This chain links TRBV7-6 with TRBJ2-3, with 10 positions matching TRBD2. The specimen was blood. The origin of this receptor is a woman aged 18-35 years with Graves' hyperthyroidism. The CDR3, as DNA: TGTGCCAGCAGCTTAGGAATGGGTAGCGGGGGGGATACGCAGTATTTT. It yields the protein CASSLGMGSGGDTQYF.